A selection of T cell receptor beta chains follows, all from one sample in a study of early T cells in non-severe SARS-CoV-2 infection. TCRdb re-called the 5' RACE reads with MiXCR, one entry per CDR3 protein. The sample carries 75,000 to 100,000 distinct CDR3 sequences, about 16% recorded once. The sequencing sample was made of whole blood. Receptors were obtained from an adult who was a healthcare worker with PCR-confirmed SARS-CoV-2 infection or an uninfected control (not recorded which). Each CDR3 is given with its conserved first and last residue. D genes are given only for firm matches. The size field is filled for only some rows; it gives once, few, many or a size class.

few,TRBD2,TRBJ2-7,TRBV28,CASSPVAGIGSYEQYF,TGTGCCAGCAGCCCGGTAGCGGGAATAGGATCCTACGAGCAGTACTTC
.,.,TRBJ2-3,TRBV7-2,CASSWSVSDTQYF,TGTGCCAGCAGCTGGAGTGTATCAGATACGCAGTATTTT
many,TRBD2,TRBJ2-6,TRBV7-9,CASSPRGDYSGANVLTF,TGTGCCAGCAGCCCGCGAGGGGACTACTCTGGGGCCAACGTCCTGACTTTC
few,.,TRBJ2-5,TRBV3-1,CASSQVSSEFGTQYF,TGTGCCAGCAGCCAAGTCTCTAGCGAGTTCGGGACCCAGTACTTC
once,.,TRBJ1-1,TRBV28,CASSSLTNTEAFF,TGTGCCAGCAGTTCCCTTACGAACACTGAAGCTTTCTTT
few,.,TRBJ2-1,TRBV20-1,CSADQGFEQFF,TGCAGTGCCGATCAGGGATTTGAGCAGTTCTTC
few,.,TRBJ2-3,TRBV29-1,CSVDGGLRTDTQYF,TGCAGCGTTGATGGGGGGCTGCGCACAGATACGCAGTATTTT
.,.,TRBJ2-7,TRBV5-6,CASSFDSEGRSYEQYF,TGTGCCAGCAGCTTCGATTCAGAGGGCCGCTCCTACGAGCAGTACTTC
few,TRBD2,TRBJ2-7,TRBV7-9,CASSDPPTSWEQYF,TGTGCCAGCAGCGATCCCCCGACTAGCTGGGAGCAGTACTTC
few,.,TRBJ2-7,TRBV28,CASSPDTNYEQYF,TGTGCCAGCAGTCCAGACACGAACTACGAGCAGTACTTC
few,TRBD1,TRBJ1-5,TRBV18,CASSPGPGGSNQPQHF,TGTGCCAGCTCACCTGGGCCAGGGGGTAGCAATCAGCCCCAGCATTTT
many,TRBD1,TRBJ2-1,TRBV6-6,CASSSQNRGSYNEQFF,TGTGCCAGCAGTTCCCAGAACAGGGGTTCCTACAATGAGCAGTTCTTC
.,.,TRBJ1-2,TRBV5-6,CASSLSGYNYGYTF,TGTGCCAGCAGCTTATCAGGGTATAACTATGGCTACACCTTC
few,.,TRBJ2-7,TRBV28,CASSPPTGSSYEQYF,TGTGCCAGCAGTCCCCCGACGGGGAGCTCCTACGAGCAGTACTTC
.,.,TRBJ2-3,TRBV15,CATSRDQVGDTQYF,TGTGCCACCAGCAGAGACCAAGTAGGAGATACGCAGTATTTT
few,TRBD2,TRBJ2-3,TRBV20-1,CSARPRLAGVDTQYF,TGCAGTGCTAGACCTCGACTAGCGGGAGTAGATACGCAGTATTTT
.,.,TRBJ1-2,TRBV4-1,CASSQMKANYGYTF,TGCGCCAGCAGCCAAATGAAAGCTAACTATGGCTACACCTTC
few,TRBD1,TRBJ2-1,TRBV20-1,CSVQGAYNEQFF,TGCAGTGTTCAGGGGGCCTACAATGAGCAGTTCTTC
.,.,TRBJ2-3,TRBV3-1,CASSPTQNAGQDTQYF,TGTGCCAGCAGTCCCACTCAGAATGCGGGGCAAGATACGCAGTATTTT
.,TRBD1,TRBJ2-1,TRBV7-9,CASSVTGTGNNEQFF,TGTGCCAGCAGCGTAACCGGGACAGGAAACAATGAGCAGTTCTTC
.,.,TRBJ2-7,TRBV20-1,CSALTSSHEQYF,TGCAGTGCCTTGACTAGTAGTCACGAGCAGTACTTC
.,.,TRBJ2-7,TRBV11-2,CASSFTLGPNYEQYF,TGTGCCAGCAGCTTTACCCTCGGACCTAACTACGAGCAGTACTTC
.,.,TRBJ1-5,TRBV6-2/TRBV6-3,CASHHRERQPQHF,TGTGCCAGCCACCACAGGGAGAGACAGCCCCAGCATTTT
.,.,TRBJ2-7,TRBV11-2,CASSLSNPYEQYF,TGTGCCAGCAGCCTTAGCAACCCTTACGAGCAGTACTTC
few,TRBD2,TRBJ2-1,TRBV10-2,CASTSGAYNEQFF,TGCGCCAGCACTAGCGGGGCTTACAATGAGCAGTTCTTC
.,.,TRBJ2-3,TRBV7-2,CASSSSSWDTQYF,TGTGCCAGCAGCAGCAGTTCTTGGGATACGCAGTATTTT
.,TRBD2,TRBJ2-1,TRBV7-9,CASSRTSGRRNEQFF,TGTGCCAGCAGCCGAACTAGCGGGAGGAGGAATGAGCAGTTCTTC
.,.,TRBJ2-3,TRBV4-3,CASSQAGTSTDTQYF,TGCGCCAGCAGCCAGGCGGGGACTAGCACAGATACGCAGTATTTT
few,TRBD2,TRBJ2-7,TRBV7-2,CASSSQRGTGGKEQYF,TGTGCCAGCAGCTCCCAACGCGGGACGGGAGGAAAGGAGCAGTACTTC
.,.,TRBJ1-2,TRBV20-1,CSANEGGVYGYTF,TGCAGTGCTAATGAGGGGGGAGTTTATGGCTACACCTTC
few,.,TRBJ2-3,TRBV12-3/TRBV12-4,CASSPDSTDTQYF,TGTGCCAGCAGTCCGGACAGCACAGATACGCAGTATTTT
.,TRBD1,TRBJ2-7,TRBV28,CASSSYRGQQYF,TGTGCCAGCAGTTCCTACAGGGGCCAGCAGTACTTC
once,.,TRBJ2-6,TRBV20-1,CSARESGTGANVLTF,TGCAGTGCTAGGGAATCAGGGACTGGGGCCAACGTCCTGACTTTC
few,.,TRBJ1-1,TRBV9,CASSVEVGSTEAFF,TGTGCCAGCAGCGTAGAGGTGGGTAGCACTGAAGCTTTCTTT
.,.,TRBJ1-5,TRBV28,CASSNYRTAQHF,TGTGCCAGCAGTAATTACAGGACGGCCCAGCATTTT
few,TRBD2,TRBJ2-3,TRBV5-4,CASSLGTTSGRTDTQYF,TGTGCCAGCAGCTTGGGGACGACTAGCGGGAGGACAGATACGCAGTATTTT
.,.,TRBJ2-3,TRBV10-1,CASSSHGTDTQYF,TGCGCCAGCAGTAGCCACGGCACAGATACGCAGTATTTT
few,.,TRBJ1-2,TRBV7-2,CASSATGLYGYTF,TGTGCCAGCAGCGCTACAGGGCTCTATGGCTACACCTTC
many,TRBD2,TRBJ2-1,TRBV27,CASSLTSGRSYEQFF,TGTGCCAGCAGCCTAACTAGCGGGAGGTCGTACGAGCAGTTCTTC
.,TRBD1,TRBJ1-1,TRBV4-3,CASSQDRQGGTEAFF,TGCGCCAGCAGCCAAGACCGCCAGGGGGGTACTGAAGCTTTCTTT
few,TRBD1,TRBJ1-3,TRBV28,CASSQGQRNTIYF,TGTGCCAGCAGCCAGGGACAGAGAAACACCATATATTTT